This section outlines one TCR beta chain sequence together with its context. The sample belongs to a study of control samples from healthy donors and cancer patients. Sequenced by immunoSEQ multiplex PCR; TCRdb stores in-frame clones only, minus some. The table shows 110,000 or so clones, with 90% occurring only once. Trimming at V came to 7 bases and at J to 2 bases, leaving 6 bases not matched to a gene. Germline-derived CDR1 and CDR2 are SNHLY and FYNNEI. The CDR3 runs to 15 residues. The chain recombines TRBV2 with TRBJ2-3, with 10 bases fitting TRBD1. Material for sequencing was blood. The TCR was taken from a human donor in good health. The donor label of this sample is uncertain. CDR3 bases: TGTGCCAGCACTTGGACAGGGGGTCCCACAGATACGCAGTATTTT. Translation gives CASTWTGGPTDTQYF. Full variable domain (outside the CDR3, taken from reference TRBV2 and TRBJ2-3): EPEVTQTPSHQVTQMGQEVILRCVPISNHLYFYWYRQILGQKVEFLVSFYNNEISEKSEIFDDQFSVERPDGSNFTLKIRSTKLEDSAMYFCASTWTGGPTDTQYFGPGTRLTVL.